The rows below give T cell receptor beta chains drawn from one sample of a study of early T cells in non-severe SARS-CoV-2 infection. Using its own MiXCR run on the 5' RACE reads, TCRdb lists one record per CDR3 protein. This repertoire shows about 39,000 distinct CDR3 sequences, around 5.4% found once; its top ten account for 4% to 4.5%. This specimen consisted of whole blood, obtained at baseline. Receptors originate from an adult who was a healthcare worker with PCR-confirmed SARS-CoV-2 infection or an uninfected control (not recorded which). The CDR3 runs from the conserved cysteine through the conserved F or W. The D gene is left open where the match is weak. Clone size appears in some rows only: once, few, many, or a class for an expanded clone.

v_call: TRBV20-1; d_call: .; j_call: TRBJ2-1; clone_size: many; cdr3_aa: CSADSRILPDHKQFF; cdr3_nt: TGCAGTGCTGACTCAAGGATTCTTCCCGATCATAAGCAGTTCTTC
v_call: TRBV14; d_call: .; j_call: TRBJ2-1; clone_size: many; cdr3_aa: CASSQQGFFDEQFF; cdr3_nt: TGTGCCAGCAGCCAACAGGGGTTTTTCGATGAGCAGTTCTTC
v_call: TRBV6-6; d_call: .; j_call: TRBJ1-5; clone_size: few; cdr3_aa: CASAQTDSNQPQHF; cdr3_nt: TGTGCCAGCGCCCAGACAGATAGCAATCAGCCCCAGCATTTT
v_call: TRBV21-1; d_call: .; j_call: TRBJ1-5; clone_size: few; cdr3_aa: CASRGSGDNQPQHF; cdr3_nt: TGTGCCAGCAGAGGATCAGGGGACAATCAGCCCCAGCATTTT
v_call: TRBV28; d_call: TRBD1; j_call: TRBJ2-4; clone_size: many; cdr3_aa: CASSSTAGTGDIQYF; cdr3_nt: TGTGCCAGCAGTTCGACTGCCGGGACAGGGGACATTCAGTACTTC
v_call: TRBV6-5; d_call: .; j_call: TRBJ2-2; clone_size: many; cdr3_aa: CASSPDPGTGELFF; cdr3_nt: TGTGCCAGCAGTCCCGACCCAGGCACCGGGGAGCTGTTTTTT
v_call: TRBV5-1; d_call: .; j_call: TRBJ2-1; clone_size: few; cdr3_aa: CASRGLDNVF; cdr3_nt: TGCGCCAGCCGGGGACTGGACAACGTCTTC
v_call: TRBV10-3; d_call: .; j_call: TRBJ2-2; clone_size: many; cdr3_aa: CAIMRDTGELFF; cdr3_nt: TGTGCCATCATGAGAGACACCGGGGAGCTGTTTTTT
v_call: TRBV5-1; d_call: .; j_call: TRBJ2-7; clone_size: few; cdr3_aa: CASSLAWGSVEQYF; cdr3_nt: TGCGCCAGCAGCTTGGCCTGGGGCTCGGTCGAGCAGTACTTC
v_call: TRBV7-9; d_call: .; j_call: TRBJ1-1; clone_size: many; cdr3_aa: CASSLGRAARGEAFF; cdr3_nt: TGTGCCAGCAGCTTGGGAAGGGCAGCACGTGGTGAAGCTTTCTTT
v_call: TRBV7-2; d_call: .; j_call: TRBJ2-1; clone_size: many; cdr3_aa: CASSSPARGNEQFF; cdr3_nt: TGTGCCAGCAGCTCACCTGCGAGGGGCAATGAGCAGTTCTTC
v_call: TRBV5-1; d_call: .; j_call: TRBJ1-1; clone_size: .; cdr3_aa: CDSSSSGVLSTEAFF; cdr3_nt: TGCGACAGCAGCTCGTCGGGGGTATTGAGCACTGAAGCTTTCTTT
v_call: TRBV5-1; d_call: .; j_call: TRBJ1-2; clone_size: many; cdr3_aa: CASSGGRQGDGYTF; cdr3_nt: TGCGCCAGCAGCGGGGGCCGTCAGGGTGATGGCTACACCTTC
v_call: TRBV11-2; d_call: .; j_call: TRBJ2-7; clone_size: many; cdr3_aa: CASSLVLAGLGEQYF; cdr3_nt: TGTGCCAGCAGCTTAGTGTTAGCCGGGTTAGGCGAGCAGTACTTC
v_call: TRBV6-6; d_call: .; j_call: TRBJ1-5; clone_size: many; cdr3_aa: CASTGDGNQPQHF; cdr3_nt: TGTGCCAGCACGGGGGATGGCAATCAGCCCCAGCATTTT
v_call: TRBV20-1; d_call: .; j_call: TRBJ2-3; clone_size: many; cdr3_aa: CSAQMGGTSTDTQYF; cdr3_nt: TGCAGTGCTCAGATGGGGGGAACTAGCACAGATACGCAGTATTTT
v_call: TRBV29-1; d_call: TRBD1; j_call: TRBJ2-7; clone_size: .; cdr3_aa: CSVRTGQEQYF; cdr3_nt: TGCAGCGTGAGGACAGGGCAAGAGCAGTACTTC
v_call: TRBV7-9; d_call: TRBD1; j_call: TRBJ2-5; clone_size: many; cdr3_aa: CASSLRQGGETQYF; cdr3_nt: TGTGCCAGCAGCCTCCGACAGGGGGGAGAGACCCAGTACTTC
v_call: TRBV5-4; d_call: .; j_call: TRBJ1-2; clone_size: many; cdr3_aa: CASSPIGDTLAGVSGYTF; cdr3_nt: TGTGCCAGCAGCCCCATAGGCGATACCTTAGCCGGCGTCAGCGGCTACACCTTC
v_call: TRBV29-1; d_call: TRBD1; j_call: TRBJ2-3; clone_size: many; cdr3_aa: CSVEGQGVITDTQYF; cdr3_nt: TGCAGCGTTGAGGGGCAGGGGGTCATCACAGATACGCAGTATTTT
v_call: TRBV7-2; d_call: TRBD1; j_call: TRBJ2-5; clone_size: few; cdr3_aa: CASSLRRLTGVPETQYF; cdr3_nt: TGTGCCAGCAGCTTAAGGAGGCTCACAGGGGTACCCGAGACCCAGTACTTC
v_call: TRBV19; d_call: TRBD2; j_call: TRBJ2-1; clone_size: .; cdr3_aa: CASSTRTSGRTYNEQFF; cdr3_nt: TGTGCCAGTAGTACCCGAACTAGCGGGAGAACCTACAATGAGCAGTTCTTC
v_call: TRBV19; d_call: .; j_call: TRBJ2-7; clone_size: many; cdr3_aa: CASSYNGYEQYF; cdr3_nt: TGTGCCAGTAGTTACAACGGCTACGAGCAGTACTTC
v_call: TRBV29-1; d_call: .; j_call: TRBJ2-1; clone_size: many; cdr3_aa: CSVEETGGSGRPYEQFF; cdr3_nt: TGCAGCGTTGAAGAGACGGGTGGCAGCGGTAGGCCTTATGAGCAGTTCTTC
v_call: TRBV20-1; d_call: TRBD2; j_call: TRBJ2-1; clone_size: many; cdr3_aa: CSAKEAGRDFNEQFF; cdr3_nt: TGCAGTGCCAAGGAGGCAGGGAGGGATTTCAATGAGCAGTTCTTC
v_call: TRBV5-1; d_call: TRBD1; j_call: TRBJ1-1; clone_size: many; cdr3_aa: CASSPETGYGTEAFF; cdr3_nt: TGCGCCAGCAGCCCTGAGACAGGGTATGGCACTGAAGCTTTCTTT
v_call: TRBV21-1; d_call: .; j_call: TRBJ1-1; clone_size: many; cdr3_aa: CASSGDKCKAFF; cdr3_nt: TGTGCCAGCAGCGGGGACAAGTGTAAAGCTTTCTTT
v_call: TRBV7-9; d_call: .; j_call: TRBJ1-2; clone_size: many; cdr3_aa: CASTLGEGNGYTF; cdr3_nt: TGTGCCAGCACCCTTGGGGAGGGCAATGGCTACACCTTC
v_call: TRBV7-2; d_call: .; j_call: TRBJ1-1; clone_size: many; cdr3_aa: CASSWSTGKTEAFF; cdr3_nt: TGTGCCAGCAGCTGGAGTACAGGGAAGACTGAAGCTTTCTTT
v_call: TRBV29-1; d_call: .; j_call: TRBJ1-2; clone_size: .; cdr3_aa: CSALAQDYGYTF; cdr3_nt: TGCAGCGCCCTAGCTCAGGACTATGGCTACACCTTC
v_call: TRBV5-1; d_call: .; j_call: TRBJ2-4; clone_size: few; cdr3_aa: CASSTTTGNIQYF; cdr3_nt: TGCGCCAGCAGCACCACGACGGGAAACATTCAGTACTTC
v_call: TRBV10-3; d_call: TRBD2; j_call: TRBJ2-7; clone_size: few; cdr3_aa: CAIMNWGPGGRYEQYF; cdr3_nt: TGTGCCATCATGAACTGGGGTCCGGGAGGCCGATACGAGCAGTACTTC
v_call: TRBV29-1; d_call: .; j_call: TRBJ1-4; clone_size: many; cdr3_aa: CSVGRSLNEKLFF; cdr3_nt: TGCAGCGTTGGGAGGAGTCTTAATGAAAAACTGTTTTTT
v_call: TRBV6-1; d_call: .; j_call: TRBJ2-3; clone_size: many; cdr3_aa: CASSDRTGGGDTQYF; cdr3_nt: TGTGCCAGCAGTGACCGGACCGGAGGGGGAGATACGCAGTATTTT
v_call: TRBV6-6; d_call: .; j_call: TRBJ1-2; clone_size: many; cdr3_aa: CASSPPRANYGYTF; cdr3_nt: TGTGCCAGCAGCCCACCTAGAGCTAACTATGGCTACACCTTC
v_call: TRBV29-1; d_call: .; j_call: TRBJ1-2; clone_size: many; cdr3_aa: CSVLGGDSGFVYGYTF; cdr3_nt: TGCAGCGTTCTCGGGGGGGACTCTGGCTTCGTGTATGGCTACACCTTC
v_call: TRBV7-2; d_call: .; j_call: TRBJ2-1; clone_size: medium-sized; cdr3_aa: CASSSLRAWHYNEQFF; cdr3_nt: TGTGCCAGCAGCTCCCTTCGTGCTTGGCATTACAATGAGCAGTTCTTC
v_call: TRBV12-3/TRBV12-4; d_call: .; j_call: TRBJ1-1; clone_size: many; cdr3_aa: CASSFGARVAEAFF; cdr3_nt: TGTGCCAGCAGTTTTGGGGCTAGAGTGGCTGAAGCTTTCTTT
v_call: TRBV5-6; d_call: .; j_call: TRBJ1-4; clone_size: many; cdr3_aa: CASSVLGLSEKLFF; cdr3_nt: TGTGCCAGCAGCGTACTGGGCTTATCTGAAAAGCTGTTTTTT
v_call: TRBV20-1; d_call: .; j_call: TRBJ2-3; clone_size: many; cdr3_aa: CSAPTGGTDTQYF; cdr3_nt: TGCAGTGCTCCGACAGGAGGCACAGATACGCAGTATTTT
v_call: TRBV6-5; d_call: .; j_call: TRBJ2-7; clone_size: many; cdr3_aa: CASSYRHSLSSYEQYF; cdr3_nt: TGTGCCAGCAGTTACCGTCACAGCCTTAGCTCCTACGAGCAGTACTTC
v_call: TRBV6-5; d_call: .; j_call: TRBJ2-3; clone_size: many; cdr3_aa: CASRPHTTFSTDTQYF; cdr3_nt: TGTGCCAGCAGACCACACACTACGTTCAGCACAGATACGCAGTATTTT
v_call: TRBV6-5; d_call: .; j_call: TRBJ1-5; clone_size: many; cdr3_aa: CASSPRAGVLVNQPQHF; cdr3_nt: TGTGCCAGCAGCCCACGAGCAGGGGTATTGGTAAATCAGCCCCAGCATTTT
v_call: TRBV30; d_call: .; j_call: TRBJ2-2; clone_size: many; cdr3_aa: CAWKTAGELFF; cdr3_nt: TGTGCCTGGAAGACGGCCGGGGAGCTGTTTTTT
v_call: TRBV6-6; d_call: TRBD2; j_call: TRBJ2-4; clone_size: few; cdr3_aa: CASSEMGLAGGQTIQYF; cdr3_nt: TGTGCCAGCAGTGAAATGGGACTAGCGGGGGGGCAAACCATTCAGTACTTC
v_call: TRBV6-6; d_call: .; j_call: TRBJ2-1; clone_size: many; cdr3_aa: CASSRQNPDYNEQFF; cdr3_nt: TGTGCCAGCAGTCGACAGAACCCAGACTACAATGAGCAGTTCTTC
v_call: TRBV6-2/TRBV6-3; d_call: TRBD1; j_call: TRBJ2-5; clone_size: many; cdr3_aa: CASSSLSQGAEETQYF; cdr3_nt: TGTGCCAGCAGTTCCCTTTCACAGGGGGCAGAAGAGACCCAGTACTTC
v_call: TRBV7-2; d_call: TRBD2; j_call: TRBJ2-3; clone_size: many; cdr3_aa: CASSLNPTSGRATSTDTQYF; cdr3_nt: TGTGCCAGCAGCTTAAACCCGACTAGCGGGAGGGCCACAAGCACAGATACGCAGTATTTT
v_call: TRBV6-5; d_call: TRBD2; j_call: TRBJ2-5; clone_size: many; cdr3_aa: CASSYRTSGQGTQYF; cdr3_nt: TGTGCCAGCAGTTACCGTACTAGCGGCCAAGGGACCCAGTACTTC
v_call: TRBV27; d_call: .; j_call: TRBJ1-2; clone_size: few; cdr3_aa: CASSLSSRAHYGYTF; cdr3_nt: TGTGCCAGCAGTTTATCCAGCAGGGCCCACTATGGCTACACCTTC
v_call: TRBV5-5; d_call: .; j_call: TRBJ2-6; clone_size: few; cdr3_aa: CASSPDGSGANVLTF; cdr3_nt: TGTGCCAGCAGCCCGGACGGCTCTGGGGCCAACGTCCTGACTTTC
v_call: TRBV3-1; d_call: .; j_call: TRBJ2-5; clone_size: .; cdr3_aa: CASSQERGGRTRTQYF; cdr3_nt: TGTGCCAGCAGCCAAGAACGGGGAGGTCGAACAAGGACCCAGTACTTC
v_call: TRBV2; d_call: .; j_call: TRBJ2-1; clone_size: many; cdr3_aa: CASRRLALGNEQFF; cdr3_nt: TGTGCCAGCAGGAGGTTGGCCCTCGGAAATGAGCAGTTCTTC
v_call: TRBV11-2; d_call: .; j_call: TRBJ2-7; clone_size: many; cdr3_aa: CASSIAKGPSYEQYF; cdr3_nt: TGTGCCAGCAGCATTGCCAAAGGGCCCTCCTACGAGCAGTACTTC